Shown below are 10 T cell receptor beta chains from a single sample sequenced in a study of CD8 T cells in Susac syndrome. RNA, at roughly 0.5 to 1 ug, was reverse transcribed with random hexamers. MiXCR, run by TCRdb on the immunoSEQ multiplex PCR reads, gives a single entry per CDR3 protein. Of over 70,000 distinct CDR3 sequences listed, 96% were seen once; the top ten hold 0.62%. The sequenced material came from CD8+ T cells from PBMCs. The source of these receptors is a human donor with Susac syndrome.

The chain carries TRBV13 and TRBJ2-7; 7 nucleotides agree with TRBD1. V lost 5 bases, J lost 6 bases, and 7 bases stayed unmatched. Germline loops: CDR1 PRHDT, CDR2 FYEKMQ (reference sequence). The CDR3 sequence is 13 residues long. In DNA form, the CDR3 reads TGTGCCAGCAGCAGCCAGACAGGGTCCGAGCAGTACTTC. Its protein is CASSSQTGSEQYF.

This chain joins TRBV10-2 and TRBJ2-7, with D possibly matching TRBD1 (7 bases). The V end was cut by 6 bases, the J end by 4 bases, with 13 bases between. The CDR3 has 13 residues. Germline CDR1 reads WSHSY; CDR2 reads SAAADI. Written as DNA, the CDR3 is TGCGCCAGCAGGGAGGGGACAGTTTACGAGCAGTACTTC. Its protein is CASREGTVYEQYF.

The V gene is TRBV11-2, the J gene TRBJ1-2; D ambiguous. V was shortened by 5 bases and J by 5 bases, with 12 bases between the two germline ends. Germline V gives CDR1 SGHAT, CDR2 FQNNGV. This CDR3 has 13 residues. The CDR3 sequence is CASSPAAKYGYTF. In nucleotides, the CDR3 is TGTGCCAGCAGCCCCGCGGCCAAATATGGCTACACCTTC. Together with reference TRBV11-2 and TRBJ1-2, the CDR3 gives the full variable domain: EAGVAQSPRYKIIEKRQSVAFWCNPISGHATLYWYQQILGQGPKLLIQFQNNGVVDDSQLPKDRFSAERLKGVDSTLKIQPAKLEDSAVYLCASSPAAKYGYTFGSGTRLTVV.

The rearrangement joins TRBV20-1 to TRBJ2-5; D gene unclear. The ends were cut back, 5 bases at V and 1 base at J, with 14 bases in the middle. The CDR3 sequence is 14 residues long. The germline CDR1 and CDR2 sequences are DFQATT and SNEGSKA (reference sequence). CDR3: CSASREATQETQYF. The CDR3 DNA reads TGCAGTGCTTCTAGAGAGGCAACCCAAGAGACCCAGTACTTC.

This sequence joins TRBV29-1 and TRBJ1-2, with D unclear. From germline, CDR1 is SQVTM and CDR2 ANQGSEA. The CDR3 extends over 10 amino acids. V lost 3 bases to trimming and J lost 3 bases, with 2 bases between them. DNA for the CDR3: TGCAGCGTTGAGGACTATGGCTACACCTTC. This sequence encodes CSVEDYGYTF.

The chain carries TRBV20-1 and TRBJ1-5; tentatively, D is TRBD1 (6 bases). The CDR3 has 13 residues. Germline V gene sequence: CDR1 DFQATT, CDR2 SNEGSKA (reference sequence). Deletions cut 5 bases from V and 4 bases from J, with 12 bases between. CDR3 sequence: CSAAQGVNQPQHF. The CDR3 DNA sequence: TGCAGTGCTGCACAGGGAGTAAATCAGCCCCAGCATTTT.

The chain couples TRBV4-3 to TRBJ2-6; D remains ambiguous. This CDR3 is built from 14 residues. The germline gives CDR1 LGHNA, CDR2 YSLEER. V shed 3 bases and J shed 0 bases, with 3 bases lying between them. CDR3: CASSQDSGANVLTF. The DNA for the CDR3 is TGCGCCAGCAGCCAGGACTCTGGGGCCAACGTCCTGACTTTC.

The chain employs TRBV9 and TRBJ2-1, with 11 bases matching TRBD1. This CDR3 spans 16 amino acids. Germline V lookup: CDR1 SGDLS, CDR2 YYNGEE. After removal of 4 bases from V and 9 bases from J, the junction contained 12 bases not matched to a gene. Here the CDR3 reads CASSPDTDRGRSEQFF. Written as DNA, the CDR3 is TGTGCCAGCAGCCCGGATACGGACAGGGGGCGGAGTGAGCAGTTCTTC.

V and J are TRBV4-3 and TRBJ1-6; D may be TRBD1 (5 bases). CDR1 and CDR2 (germline): LGHNA, YSLEER. Trimming left V 4 bases short and J 8 bases short, with 15 bases between. The CDR3 totals 15 residues. The CDR3: CASSPQVLRDSPLHF. As DNA, the CDR3 is TGCGCCAGCAGCCCACAGGTCCTAAGGGATTCACCCCTCCACTTT.

This clonotype has just one count. This chain connects TRBV7-9 to TRBJ1-1; weak D call: TRBD1 (5 bases). The germline V gene encodes CDR1 SEHNR and CDR2 FQNEAQ (reference sequence). The CDR3 runs to 13 residues. V lost 4 bases and J 5 bases, leaving 11 bases between the germline ends. CDR3 nucleotides: TGTGCCAGCAGCTCAGCAGGGTCTACTGAAGCTTTCTTT. The encoded protein is CASSSAGSTEAFF.